The 2 T cell receptor beta chains below come from one sample, sequenced in a study of T cell repertoires in cytomegalovirus infection. TCRdb reprocessed the reads with MiXCR, giving one entry per CDR3 protein. Among roughly 230,000 distinct CDR3 sequences listed, 22% were seen once. Sequenced material: CD8+ T cells from PBMCs. These receptors were collected from a human donor in good health (CMV status not recorded). Some clones in this sample may be carry-over from other donors' samples.

This chain joins TRBV28 and TRBJ2-3, with D perhaps matching TRBD1 (6 bases). The CDR3 runs to 17 residues. Germline lookup yields CDR1 MDHEN and CDR2 SYDVKM. Trimming took 7 bases from V and 2 from J, leaving 22 bases between them. This chain's CDR3 is CASNEDGNRDFTDTQYF. The CDR3 DNA reads as TGTGCCAGCAATGAGGATGGGAACAGGGATTTCACAGATACGCAGTATTTT.

The V gene is TRBV28, the J gene TRBJ2-7; 7 bases match TRBD2. With 4 bases clipped from V and 2 bases from J, the junction kept 14 bases outside the gene matches. Germline loops: CDR1 MDHEN, CDR2 SYDVKM. The CDR3 has 17 residues. This chain's CDR3 is CASSYPAVRGGAYEQYF. The CDR3 DNA reads as TGTGCCAGCAGTTACCCCGCCGTTCGCGGGGGAGCCTACGAGCAGTACTTC.